Following are 10 T cell receptor beta chains from one sample sequenced in a study of blood T cell repertoires in COVID-19 (dated by TCRdb to 2020 to 2021). The method behind the library was the immunoSEQ multiplex PCR assay. This is the immuneACCESS table as TCRdb keeps it, with only in-frame sequences that have V and J called. A part of the clones is gone; compared with another copy, unresolved V genes explain less than half, and the rest is unexplained. This sample holds 380,000 or so clones; 89% were observed only once. Of the sample, roughly 1.2% is held by the ten largest clones. The sequencing sample was made of peripheral blood. The receptors originated from a man aged 40-49 years with acute or convalescent COVID-19.

The chain couples TRBV4-1 to TRBJ1-2; 9 bases match TRBD1. Germline CDR1 MGHRA, CDR2 YSYEKL. The V and J ends lost 4 bases and 9 bases, in that order; junction bases with no gene match: 6. CDR3 length: 13 amino acids. This CDR3 is CASSLRDRESYTF. In nucleotides, the CDR3 is TGCGCCAGCAGCCTAAGGGACAGGGAGAGCTACACCTTC.

The rearrangement uses TRBV2 and TRBJ2-3; 10 bases map to TRBD1. There are 16 residues in the CDR3. CDR1 and CDR2 from the germline V gene are SNHLY and FYNNEI. Trimming took 3 bases from V and 0 from J; bases not matched to a gene: 3. The CDR3: CASSDLGQGSTDTQYF. CDR3 DNA sequence: TGTGCCAGCAGTGACTTGGGACAGGGGAGCACAGATACGCAGTATTTT.

This clone showed up just once. CDR3 bases: TGTGCCAGCAGCCAAGCCCGGTGGGGCAGAGACGGGTCGCCTGGCTACACCTTC. Its protein is CASSQARWGRDGSPGYTF. The chain uses TRBV3-1 (or the pseudogene TRBV3-2) and TRBJ1-2, with D possibly TRBD1 on 5 matching bases. Germline lookup yields CDR1 LGHDT and CDR2 YNNKEL (reference sequence). This CDR3 contains 18 residues. V lost 1 base and J lost 7, with 25 bases in between.

The rearrangement uses TRBV20-1 and TRBJ1-2, with D possibly matching TRBD1 (5 bases). This CDR3 has 12 amino acids. Germline V lookup: CDR1 DFQATT, CDR2 SNEGSKA (reference sequence). V lost 4 bases, J lost 13 bases, and 19 bases lay in between. The CDR3 bases are TGCAGTGCTAATGAAGGGGATCGTCCAGCCACCTTC. Its translation: CSANEGDRPATF.

This clone has just one count. The chain combines TRBV3-1 (or the pseudogene TRBV3-2) with TRBJ1-4; TRBD1 agrees at 8 bases. Unmatched junction bases numbered 6, after V lost 4 bases and J lost 5 bases. The CDR3 has 15 amino acids. Germline V CDR1 and CDR2: LGHDT, YNNKEL (reference sequence). CDR3 sequence: CASSPMTGENEKLFF. CDR3 coding DNA: TGTGCCAGCAGCCCAATGACAGGGGAGAATGAAAAACTGTTTTTT.

This CDR3 is CSVFLDKALNTEAFF. CDR3 coding DNA: TGCAGCGTTTTCCTGGACAAGGCGCTGAACACTGAAGCTTTCTTT. The chain recombines TRBV29-1 with TRBJ1-1, with TRBD1 as a possible D gene (5 bases). Germline-derived CDR1 and CDR2 are SQVTM and ANQGSEA. This CDR3 has 15 amino acids. V shed 5 bases and J shed 0 bases, with 16 bases lying between them.

V is TRBV25-1 and J is TRBJ1-6, with a tentative D call TRBD1 (6 bases). The CDR3 has 14 amino acids. V was pared by 6 bases and J by 7 bases, with 13 bases between. Germline assignment: CDR1 MGHDK and CDR2 SYGVNS. The CDR3 loop is CASRDRIANSPLHF. The CDR3 nucleotides are TGTGCCAGCAGAGACAGGATCGCGAATTCACCCCTCCACTTT.

CDR3 in amino acids: CASSRAGRQPQHF. CDR3 coding DNA: TGTGCCAGTAGTCGGGCAGGGAGGCAGCCCCAGCATTTT. V gene TRBV19 combines with J gene TRBJ1-5, with D tentatively TRBD1 (5 bases). CDR1 is LNHDA and CDR2 is SQIVND in the germline V gene (reference sequence). This CDR3 has 13 residues. V lost 5 bases, J lost 7 bases, and 12 bases lay in between.

The chain carries TRBV20-1 and TRBJ1-5, with D unresolved. In germline, CDR1 is DFQATT, CDR2 SNEGSKA (reference sequence). This CDR3 is 14 amino acids long. V gave up 3 bases and J gave up 7 bases, with 16 bases separating them. CDR3 region: CSASRLTGLQPQHF. The CDR3 nucleotides are TGCAGTGCTAGTCGGCTAACGGGGTTGCAGCCCCAGCATTTT.

The V call is TRBV20-1, the J call TRBJ1-5; the D gene is possibly TRBD1 (5 bases). Germline CDR1 is DFQATT and CDR2 is SNEGSKA (reference sequence). V was shortened by 3 bases and J by 6 bases, with 12 bases between the two germline ends. The CDR3 length is 13 residues. This CDR3 is CSASFRVGQPQHF. The CDR3 coding sequence is TGCAGTGCTAGTTTCAGGGTGGGTCAGCCCCAGCATTTT.